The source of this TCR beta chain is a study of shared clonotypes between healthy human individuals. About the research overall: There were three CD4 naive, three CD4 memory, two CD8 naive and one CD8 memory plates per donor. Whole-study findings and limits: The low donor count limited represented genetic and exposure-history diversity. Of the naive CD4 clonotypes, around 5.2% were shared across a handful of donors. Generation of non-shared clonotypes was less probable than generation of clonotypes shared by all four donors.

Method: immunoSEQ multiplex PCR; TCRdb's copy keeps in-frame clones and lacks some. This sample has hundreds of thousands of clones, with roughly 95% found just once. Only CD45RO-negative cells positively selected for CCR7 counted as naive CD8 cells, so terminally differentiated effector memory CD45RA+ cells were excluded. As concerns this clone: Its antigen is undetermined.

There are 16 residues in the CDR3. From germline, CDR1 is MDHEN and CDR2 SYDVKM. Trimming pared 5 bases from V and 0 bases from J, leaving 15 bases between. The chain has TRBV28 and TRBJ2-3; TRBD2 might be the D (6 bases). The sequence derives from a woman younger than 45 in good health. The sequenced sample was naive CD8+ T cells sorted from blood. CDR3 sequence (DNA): TGTGCCAGCAGTGAAACAGCGGGCCAGAGCACAGATACGCAGTATTTT. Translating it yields CASSETAGQSTDTQYF.